This entry features one T cell receptor beta chain sequence. The sample contains more than one DNA sequence encoding this CDR3. Germline V CDR1 and CDR2: SEHNR, FQNEAQ (reference sequence). V was clipped by 3 bases and J by 4 bases, with 6 bases between them. This CDR3 comprises 13 residues. The source of the sample is a study of blood T cell repertoires in COVID-19. Sequencing was performed with immunoSEQ multiplex PCR; in TCRdb, only in-frame clones are kept and a portion is missing. The sample has about 480,000 clones; 88% are singletons. The clonotype comes from a woman in her 40s who had recovered from COVID-19. The chain uses TRBV7-9 and TRBJ2-2; the D is unclear. The sequenced material came from PBMCs or T cells enriched from blood (not recorded which). The CDR3 bases are TGTGCCAGCAGCTTTGGCGGCACCGGGGAGCTGTTTTTT. Translating it yields CASSFGGTGELFF.